The next 11 T cell receptor beta chains were all read from a single sample in a study of shared clonotypes between healthy human individuals. Here immunoSEQ multiplex PCR was the method, and the copy in TCRdb shows in-frame clones only, minus some. The sample yields roughly 700,000 clones, about 90% seen once. Sequenced material: memory CD8+ T cells from PBMCs. The subset was: CD45RO+ cells pooled with CCR7-negative TemRA cells. These receptors all stem from a man aged 18 to 35 in good health. Some clones in this sample may be carry-over from other donors' samples.

A single count supports this clone. The chain links TRBV19 to TRBJ2-1, with 7 bases identical to TRBD2. The J segment lost 7 bases and the V segment lost 5 bases, leaving 8 bases of the junction unmatched. Germline values: CDR1 LNHDA, CDR2 SQIVND (reference sequence). This CDR3 is built from 14 residues. The CDR3 is CASSFGLERNEQFF. Written as DNA, the CDR3 is TGTGCCAGTAGTTTCGGACTAGAGAGAAATGAGCAGTTCTTC.

V usage is TRBV9 and J usage is TRBJ2-2; TRBD1 matches 8 bases. The germline gives CDR1 SGDLS, CDR2 YYNGEE. CDR3 length equals 14 residues. V gave up 5 bases and J gave up 3 bases; unmatched junction bases: 3. CDR3 nucleotide sequence: TGTGCCAGCAGTCCAGGGGGCGACACCGGGGAGCTGTTTTTT. This sequence encodes CASSPGGDTGELFF.

This chain uses TRBV4-1 with TRBJ1-5; possible D gene TRBD1, 5 bases. The CDR3 has 14 residues. The V end was cut by 3 bases, the J end by 7 bases, with 13 bases between. Germline CDR1 MGHRA, CDR2 YSYEKL. CDR3 bases: TGCGCCAGCAGCCAGCTTGGGGGTAAACAGCCCCAGCATTTT. Protein product: CASSQLGGKQPQHF.

The chain combines TRBV28 with TRBJ2-1, with 8 bases matching TRBD2. With 2 bases clipped from V and 2 bases from J, the junction kept 2 bases outside the gene matches. This CDR3 is 15 amino acids long. Germline V gene data show CDR1 as MDHEN and CDR2 as SYDVKM. Written as DNA, the CDR3 is TGTGCCAGCAGTTTACGAGCGGGAGCCTACAATGAGCAGTTCTTC. Protein: CASSLRAGAYNEQFF.

This clone was seen only a few times. This sequence joins TRBV9 and TRBJ2-7, with TRBD1 matching 9 bases. The CDR3 is 14 amino acids. V lost 0 bases, J lost 2 bases, and 0 bases stayed unmatched. Germline loops: CDR1 SGDLS, CDR2 YYNGEE. The CDR3 region is CASSVGDRAYEQYF. The CDR3 bases are TGTGCCAGCAGCGTAGGGGACAGGGCCTACGAGCAGTACTTC.

The chain recombines TRBV6-1 with TRBJ1-5, with D tentatively TRBD1 (5 bases). Germline CDR1 reads MNHNS; CDR2 reads SASEGT. V gave up 3 bases and J gave up 0 bases, with 12 bases separating them. This CDR3 contains 16 residues. CDR3 DNA sequence: TGTGCCAGCAGTGAGCACGCAGGGTATAGCAATCAGCCCCAGCATTTT. It yields the protein CASSEHAGYSNQPQHF.

The chain employs TRBV7-3 and TRBJ1-2, with D uncertain. The V end lost 5 bases, the J end lost 1 base, and 14 bases lay between the germline ends. This CDR3 has 15 residues. CDR1 SGHTA and CDR2 FQGTGA come from the germline V gene. The CDR3 bases are TGTGCCAGCAGCCTGGGTTCTGTCCGTAACTATGGCTACACCTTC. It is translated as CASSLGSVRNYGYTF.

The CDR3 DNA reads TGTGCCACTAGTCTTCGGGGGGACAATTATGGCTACACCTTC. Encoded protein: CATSLRGDNYGYTF. The rearrangement uses TRBV10-3 and TRBJ1-2; TRBD1 is a possible D gene (6 bases). The CDR3 is made up of 14 amino acids. The V gene lost 10 bases and the J gene lost 5 bases, with 20 bases spanning the gap. Germline CDR1 is ENHRY and CDR2 is SYGVKD.

This chain uses TRBV11-2 with TRBJ2-3; D uncertain. Trimming stripped 1 base from V and 4 bases from J, with 12 bases between. CDR1 and CDR2 (germline): SGHAT, FQNNGV. The CDR3 is 15 residues long. As DNA, the CDR3 is TGTGCCAGCAGCTTAGGGGCGGCAACCGCAGATACGCAGTATTTT. It encodes CASSLGAATADTQYF.

CDR3 amino acids: CASSALMSRINEQFF. The CDR3, as DNA: TGTGCCAGCAGCGCGTTAATGTCCCGGATCAATGAGCAGTTCTTC. The rearrangement joins TRBV9 to TRBJ2-1; D call uncertain. Trimming removed 3 bases from V and 6 bases from J, with 16 bases in between. Looked up from germline, CDR1 is SGDLS and CDR2 is YYNGEE. The CDR3 covers 15 residues.

The V and J genes are TRBV28 and TRBJ2-3, with D tentatively TRBD2 (5 bases). The V end lost 5 bases, the J end lost 2 bases, and 11 bases lay between the germline ends. CDR1 is MDHEN and CDR2 is SYDVKM in the germline V gene. The CDR3 length is 14 residues. The CDR3: CASSQGLPTDTQYF. CDR3 in DNA: TGTGCCAGCAGTCAAGGACTTCCCACAGATACGCAGTATTTT.